Presented here are 18 T cell receptor beta chains from one specimen sequenced in a study of regulatory T cells in long-lasting Graves disease. The time point: newly diagnosed GD, antithyroid drugs for less than 3 months. Isolated PBMC RNA provided the starting material for the TCR library. TCR beta libraries were built with iRepertoire HTBI primers and Arm-PCR of CDR3 regions. Each CDR3 protein is one row after TCRdb ran MiXCR on the multiplex PCR reads. Among about 540,000 distinct CDR3 sequences listed, approximately 12% were seen once. These data were also reused for a study on T cells in Graves' hyperthyroidism and ophthalmopathy.

The sequencing used peripheral blood mononuclear cells (PBMCs), collected at new diagnosis, from a patient treated with antithyroid drugs. All receptors come from a man aged 25 to 45 with Graves disease.

This clonotype showed up many times. The chain carries TRBV5-1 and TRBJ2-5; 9 nucleotides line up with TRBD1. J was trimmed by 4 bases and V by 3 bases; bases with no gene match: 7. Germline loops: CDR1 SGHRS, CDR2 YFSETQ. This CDR3 has 15 amino acids. CDR3 sequence (DNA): TGCGCCAGCAGCTGGGGGACAGGGACTGGAGAGACCCAGTACTTC. It is translated as CASSWGTGTGETQYF. The full variable domain, completed using reference TRBV5-1 and TRBJ2-5, is KAGVTQTPRYLIKTRGQQVTLSCSPISGHRSVSWYQQTPGQGLQFLFEYFSETQRNKGNFPGRFSGRQFSNSRSEMNVSTLELGDSALYLCASSWGTGTGETQYFGPGTRLLVL.

This clonotype showed up just once. A read error is the likely source, as a far larger clone sits one nucleotide away. The chain joins TRBV20-1 to TRBJ2-7; TRBD2 aligns across 7 bases. This CDR3 has 12 amino acids. The trim removed 5 bases at V and 7 bases at J, leaving 8 bases unmatched. Germline V gives CDR1 DFQATT, CDR2 SNEGSKA (reference sequence). The CDR3 DNA sequence: TGCAGTGCTGGGGAGGGGTGGGATGAGCAGTACTTC. This gives the protein CSAGEGWDEQYF.

This clonotype was recorded only once. The chain links TRBV6-2 or TRBV6-3 to TRBJ2-3; TRBD2 might be the D (7 bases). Trimming pared 2 bases from V and 0 bases from J, leaving 18 bases between. The CDR3 has 18 residues. The germline CDR1 and CDR2 sequences are MNHEY and SVGEGT. Here the CDR3 DNA reads TGTGCCAGCAGTTACGGGGGGCACAGGCGGGAGAGCACAGATACGCAGTATTTT. Protein sequence: CASSYGGHRRESTDTQYF.

This clonotype was detected many times. The V and J genes are TRBV11-3 and TRBJ2-1, with 7 bases that match TRBD1. The CDR3 loop spans 13 amino acids. The V segment lost 3 bases and the J segment 8 bases; nucleotides outside the gene matches: 4. The germline V gene has CDR1 SGHNT and CDR2 YENEEA. In nucleotides, the CDR3 is TGTGCCAGCAGCTTTACAGGGGTCGATGAGCAGTTCTTC. This gives the protein CASSFTGVDEQFF.

This clonotype was detected many times. This chain uses TRBV11-2 with TRBJ2-7; TRBD2 might be the D (5 bases). Looked up from germline, CDR1 is SGHAT and CDR2 is FQNNGV. Trimming pared 1 base from V and 0 bases from J, leaving 10 bases between. The CDR3 covers 15 residues. The CDR3 nucleotides are TGTGCCAGCAGCTTAGGGCTAGCTGCCTCCTACGAGCAGTACTTC. Its protein is CASSLGLAASYEQYF.

This clonotype was seen many times. V gene TRBV24-1 combines with J gene TRBJ2-3, with no clear D. The CDR3 totals 17 residues. V lost 1 base to trimming and J lost 6 bases, with 19 bases between them. Germline CDR1 KGHDR, CDR2 SFDVKD. The CDR3 DNA reads as TGTGCCACCAGTGATTTAACCTCTCGAGAGTTAGGGGATACGCAGTATTTT. Amino acids: CATSDLTSRELGDTQYF.

This clonotype was found many times. This chain uses TRBV27 with TRBJ1-1; possible D gene TRBD1, 6 bases. CDR1 and CDR2 from the germline V gene are MNHEY and SMNVEV (reference sequence). This CDR3 is built from 14 residues. V was clipped by 4 bases and J by 6 bases, with 15 bases between them. CDR3 sequence reads: CASSSPTGASEAFF. CDR3 nucleotide sequence: TGTGCCAGCAGTTCACCGACAGGAGCCTCTGAAGCTTTCTTT.

In its sample, this clonotype was seen a few times. The chain is built from TRBV25-1 and TRBJ1-5, with TRBD1 as a possible D gene (5 bases). Germline V gives CDR1 MGHDK, CDR2 SYGVNS. The CDR3 totals 14 residues. V was cut by 3 bases and J by 3 bases, with 9 bases left in between. CDR3 in DNA: TGTGCCAGCAGTGATAGACAGTTCAATCAGCCCCAGCATTTT. Amino acids: CASSDRQFNQPQHF. Full variable domain (remainder filled in from reference TRBV25-1 and TRBJ1-5): EADIYQTPRYLVIGTGKKITLECSQTMGHDKMYWYQQDPGMELHLIHYSYGVNSTEKGDLSSESTVSRIRTEHFPLTLESARPSHTSQYLCASSDRQFNQPQHFGDGTRLSIL.

This clonotype has just a few counts. The chain combines TRBV20-1 with TRBJ2-1, with D unresolved. The CDR3 runs 14 residues. V shed 6 bases and J shed 0 bases, with 12 bases lying between them. Per the germline V gene, CDR1 is DFQATT and CDR2 is SNEGSKA (reference sequence). The CDR3 sequence is CSAATPTSYNEQFF. The CDR3 DNA follows: TGCAGTGCCGCAACCCCGACCTCCTACAATGAGCAGTTCTTC.

This chain uses TRBV12-3 or TRBV12-4 with TRBJ1-6; D unresolved. Deletions cut 2 bases from V and 9 bases from J, with 14 bases between. This CDR3 is 15 amino acids long. The CDR3 DNA is TGTGCCAGCAGTTTAATAGGGAGAGGTGCTTCACCCCTCCACTTT. Translated: CASSLIGRGASPLHF.

CDR3 protein: CASGEFMNTEAFF. CDR3 nucleotide sequence: TGTGCCAGCGGAGAATTTATGAACACTGAAGCTTTCTTT. The V and J genes are TRBV6-1 and TRBJ1-1; D gene ambiguous. V lost 8 bases and J lost 0, with 10 bases in between. The CDR3 length is 13 residues. Germline loops: CDR1 MNHNS, CDR2 SASEGT.

In this sample, this clonotype turned up many times. The V call is TRBV2, the J call TRBJ2-3, with D uncertain. Germline-derived CDR1 and CDR2 are SNHLY and FYNNEI. CDR3 length: 14 residues. Trimming took off 2 bases at V and 0 bases at J, with 6 bases between the two ends. The CDR3 reads CASSELSSTDTQYF. The CDR3 nucleotides read TGTGCCAGCAGTGAACTCAGTAGCACAGATACGCAGTATTTT.

This clonotype was counted at least ten times. CDR3 sequence (DNA): TGTGCCAGCAGCTTAAGAGGGGGTGGGTTAGCTACGCAGTATTTT. Amino acid sequence: CASSLRGGGLATQYF. V usage is TRBV5-6 and J usage is TRBJ2-3, with a possible D match to TRBD1 (6 bases). The V end lost 2 bases, the J end lost 8 bases, and 18 bases lay between the germline ends. Germline V gene sequence: CDR1 SGHDT, CDR2 YYEEEE. The CDR3 is made up of 15 amino acids.

This clonotype was picked up many times. The chain couples TRBV7-2 to TRBJ2-7, with D perhaps matching TRBD1 (5 bases). The V end lost 1 base, the J end lost 5 bases, and 15 bases lay between the germline ends. The germline V gene has CDR1 SGHTA and CDR2 FQGNSA. The CDR3 totals 15 residues. CDR3 sequence: CASSLGLPGRDEQYF. CDR3 in DNA: TGTGCCAGCAGCTTAGGACTCCCAGGGCGCGACGAGCAGTACTTC.

This clonotype was found many times. The chain employs TRBV27 and TRBJ2-1; D tentatively reads TRBD1 or TRBD2 (5 bases each). Germline CDR1 MNHEY, CDR2 SMNVEV (reference sequence). CDR3 length equals 18 residues. V gave up 6 bases and J gave up 3 bases, with 24 bases separating them. The CDR3 sequence is CASSPLALRVEVYNEQFF. CDR3 DNA: TGTGCCAGCAGCCCACTGGCCCTCAGGGTGGAGGTCTACAATGAGCAGTTCTTC.

This clonotype has at least ten counts. This chain links TRBV6-2 or TRBV6-3 with TRBJ2-5, with D possibly being TRBD1 (6 bases). Deletions cut 0 bases from V and 5 bases from J, with 13 bases between. The CDR3 is made up of 15 amino acids. From germline, CDR1 is MNHEY and CDR2 SVGEGT. CDR3 DNA sequence: TGTGCCAGCAGTTACTCGAGACAGGACCGGGAGACCCAGTACTTC. It translates to CASSYSRQDRETQYF.

The sample holds many counts of this clonotype. This sequence joins TRBV12-3 or TRBV12-4 and TRBJ1-1; 9 bases line up with TRBD1. The V and J ends lost 6 bases and 6 bases, in that order; junction bases with no gene match: 11. CDR3 length equals 15 residues. The CDR3 nucleotides are TGTGCCAGCAGCCGACACGGACAGGGGATCGCTGAAGCTTTCTTT. Its translation: CASSRHGQGIAEAFF.

This clonotype was counted many times. The chain links TRBV2 to TRBJ2-1, with D tentatively TRBD2 (5 bases). The germline V gene has CDR1 SNHLY and CDR2 FYNNEI. The germline V and J ends were trimmed by 8 bases and 4 bases, with 15 bases remaining between them. The CDR3 loop spans 14 amino acids. This CDR3 reads CASVMGETYNEQFF. The CDR3 DNA reads as TGTGCCAGCGTCATGGGAGAAACTTACAATGAGCAGTTCTTC.